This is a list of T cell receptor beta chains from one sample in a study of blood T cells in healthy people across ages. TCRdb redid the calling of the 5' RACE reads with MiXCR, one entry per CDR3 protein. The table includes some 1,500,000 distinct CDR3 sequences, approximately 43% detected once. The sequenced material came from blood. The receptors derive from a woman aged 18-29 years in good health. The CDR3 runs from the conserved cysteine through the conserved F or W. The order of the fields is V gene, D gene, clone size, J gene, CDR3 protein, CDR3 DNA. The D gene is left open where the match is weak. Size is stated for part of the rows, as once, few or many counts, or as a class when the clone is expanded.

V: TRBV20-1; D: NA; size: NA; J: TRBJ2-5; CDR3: CSASLGGPQETQYF; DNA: TGCAGTGCTAGTCTGGGGGGGCCCCAAGAGACCCAGTACTTC
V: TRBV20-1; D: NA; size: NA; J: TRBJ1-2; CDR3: CSARGDGTIYGYTF; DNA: TGCAGTGCTAGAGGGGACGGAACTATCTATGGCTACACCTTC
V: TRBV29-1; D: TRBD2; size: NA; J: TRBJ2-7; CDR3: CSVNSGRGAYEQYF; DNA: TGCAGCGTGAATAGCGGGAGAGGTGCCTACGAGCAGTACTTC
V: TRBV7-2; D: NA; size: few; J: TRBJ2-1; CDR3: CASRSGAGTYNEQFF; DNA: TGTGCCAGCCGCTCCGGGGCAGGGACCTACAATGAGCAGTTCTTC
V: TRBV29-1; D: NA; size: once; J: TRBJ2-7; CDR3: CSAGGGQVGYEQYF; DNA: TGCAGCGCGGGAGGAGGACAGGTTGGTTACGAGCAGTACTTC
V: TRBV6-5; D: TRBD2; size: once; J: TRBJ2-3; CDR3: CASSYETSGGDTQYF; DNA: TGTGCCAGCAGTTATGAAACCAGCGGGGGAGATACGCAGTATTTT
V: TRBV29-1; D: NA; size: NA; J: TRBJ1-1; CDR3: CSVIRDMNTEAFF; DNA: TGCAGCGTCATCAGGGACATGAACACTGAAGCTTTCTTT
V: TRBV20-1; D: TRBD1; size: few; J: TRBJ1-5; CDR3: CSAREGTGEFGQPQHF; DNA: TGCAGTGCTAGGGAGGGAACAGGGGAGTTCGGTCAGCCCCAGCATTTT
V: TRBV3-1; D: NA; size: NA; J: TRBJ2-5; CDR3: CAGSQQRDNQETQYF; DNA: TGTGCCGGCAGCCAACAACGGGACAACCAAGAGACCCAGTACTTC
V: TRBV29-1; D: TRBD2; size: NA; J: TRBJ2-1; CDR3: CSVEDGREAHNEQFF; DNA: TGCAGCGTTGAAGATGGGCGGGAGGCCCACAATGAGCAGTTCTTC
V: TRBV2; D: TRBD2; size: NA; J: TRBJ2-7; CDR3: CASSDWREGEQYF; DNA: TGTGCCAGCAGTGATTGGAGGGAGGGCGAGCAGTACTTC
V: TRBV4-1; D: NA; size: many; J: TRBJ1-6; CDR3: CASSQDSSYNSPLHF; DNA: TGCGCCAGCAGCCAAGATAGCTCCTATAATTCACCCCTCCACTTT
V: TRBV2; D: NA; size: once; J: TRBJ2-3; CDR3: CASRASAPRNTQYF; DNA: TGTGCCAGCAGGGCTAGCGCTCCGAGGAATACGCAGTATTTT
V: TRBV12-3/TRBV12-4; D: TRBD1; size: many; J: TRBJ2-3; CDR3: CASLFRDRVLDTQYF; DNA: TGTGCCAGCCTCTTTAGGGACAGGGTCTTAGATACGCAGTATTTT
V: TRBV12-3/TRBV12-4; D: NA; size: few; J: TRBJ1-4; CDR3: CASSSTETNEKLFF; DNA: TGCGCCAGCAGCTCGACTGAAACTAATGAAAAACTGTTTTTT
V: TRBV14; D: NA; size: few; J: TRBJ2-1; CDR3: CASSTSAPSWKGAYNEQFF; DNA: TGTGCCAGCAGCACCAGCGCGCCTAGCTGGAAAGGGGCCTACAATGAGCAGTTCTTC
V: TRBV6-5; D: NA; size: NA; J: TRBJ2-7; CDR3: CASRRGNSYEQYF; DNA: TGTGCCAGCAGGAGAGGGAACTCCTACGAGCAGTACTTC
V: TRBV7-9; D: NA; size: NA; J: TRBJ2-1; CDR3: CASSPGIHNEQFF; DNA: TGTGCCAGCAGTCCAGGTATACACAATGAGCAGTTCTTC
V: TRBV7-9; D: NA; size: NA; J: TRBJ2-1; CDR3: CAGSLSGGGPLYNEQFF; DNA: TGTGCCGGCAGCTTAAGCGGCGGCGGGCCGCTCTACAATGAGCAGTTCTTC
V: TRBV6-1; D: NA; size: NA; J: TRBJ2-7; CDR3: CASSFPGRLGSYEQYF; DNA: TGTGCCAGCAGCTTTCCGGGCCGGCTGGGCTCCTACGAGCAGTACTTC
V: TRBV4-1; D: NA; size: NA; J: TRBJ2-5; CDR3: CASSQKQWGRETQYF; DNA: TGCGCCAGCAGCCAAAAACAATGGGGAAGAGAGACCCAGTACTTC
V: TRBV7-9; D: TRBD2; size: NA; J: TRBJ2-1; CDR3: CASSFSRSGRNNEQFF; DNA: TGTGCCAGCAGCTTTTCTCGAAGCGGGAGAAACAATGAGCAGTTCTTC
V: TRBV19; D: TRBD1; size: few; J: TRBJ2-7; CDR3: CASSIGPPGQGPYEQYF; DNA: TGTGCCAGTAGTATAGGTCCCCCGGGACAGGGCCCCTACGAGCAGTACTTC
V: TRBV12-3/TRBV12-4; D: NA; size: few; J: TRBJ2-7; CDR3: CASSFGTRGAYEQYF; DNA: TGTGCCAGCAGTTTTGGGACTCGAGGAGCCTACGAGCAGTACTTC
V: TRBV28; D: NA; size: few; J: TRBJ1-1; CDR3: CASRSGTFRRNTEAFF; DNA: TGTGCCAGCAGGTCCGGGACCTTTCGAAGGAACACTGAAGCTTTCTTT
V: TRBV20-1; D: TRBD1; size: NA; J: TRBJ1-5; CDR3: CSARSTGGGQPQHF; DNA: TGCAGTGCTAGATCGACAGGGGGTGGTCAGCCCCAGCATTTT
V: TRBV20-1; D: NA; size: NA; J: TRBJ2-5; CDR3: CSAFSGAGETQYF; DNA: TGCAGTGCTTTTTCAGGGGCCGGGGAGACCCAGTACTTC
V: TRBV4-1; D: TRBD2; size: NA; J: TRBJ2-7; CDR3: CASSQAELAGNHNEQYF; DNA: TGCGCCAGCAGCCAGGCTGAGCTAGCGGGGAACCACAATGAGCAGTACTTC
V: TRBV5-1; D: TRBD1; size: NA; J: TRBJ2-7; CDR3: CASRLEGADYEQYF; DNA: TGCGCCAGCAGGCTCGAGGGGGCCGACTACGAGCAGTACTTC
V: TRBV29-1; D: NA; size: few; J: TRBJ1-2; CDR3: CSALIWGEDYGYTF; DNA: TGCAGCGCCCTAATATGGGGTGAGGACTATGGCTACACCTTC
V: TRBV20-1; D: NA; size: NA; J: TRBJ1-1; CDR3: CSAPDIGTEAFF; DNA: TGCAGTGCGCCAGACATCGGCACTGAAGCTTTCTTT
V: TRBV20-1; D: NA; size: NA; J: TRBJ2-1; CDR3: CSASLQTGTFNEQFF; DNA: TGCAGTGCTAGCTTGCAGACAGGAACCTTCAATGAGCAGTTCTTC
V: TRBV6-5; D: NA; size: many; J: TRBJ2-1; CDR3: CASSYSGTAYNEQFF; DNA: TGTGCCAGCAGTTACTCGGGCACGGCATACAATGAGCAGTTCTTC
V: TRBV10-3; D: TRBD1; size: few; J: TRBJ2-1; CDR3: CAIRGTGTYNEQFF; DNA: TGTGCCATCAGGGGGACAGGGACCTACAATGAGCAGTTCTTC
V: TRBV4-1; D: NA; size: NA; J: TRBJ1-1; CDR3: CASSHPDRNTEAFF; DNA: TGCGCCAGCAGCCACCCCGACAGGAACACTGAAGCTTTCTTT
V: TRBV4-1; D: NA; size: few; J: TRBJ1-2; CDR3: CASSQPGASLGYGYTF; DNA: TGCGCCAGCAGCCAACCTGGGGCATCCCTCGGCTATGGCTACACCTTC
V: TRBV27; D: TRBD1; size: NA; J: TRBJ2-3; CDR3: CASSPGTVSFTDTQYF; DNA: TGTGCCAGCAGCCCAGGGACAGTCAGTTTCACAGATACGCAGTATTTT
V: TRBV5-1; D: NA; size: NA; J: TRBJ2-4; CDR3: CASSPRSGTKNIQYF; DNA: TGCGCCAGCAGCCCACGCTCAGGAACCAAAAACATTCAGTACTTC
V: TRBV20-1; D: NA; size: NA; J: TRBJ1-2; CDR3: CSAKVGNYGYTF; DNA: TGCAGTGCTAAAGTGGGGAACTATGGCTACACCTTC